This T cell receptor (beta chain) comes out of a study of T cell repertoires in aging, cancer and after chemotherapy (dated by TCRdb to 2018 to 2020). About the investigation overall: Donors were distributed across six age groups ranging from 30 or younger to 70 or older, with at least three individuals included per group. To examine immunoaging and T cell reconstitution after chemotherapy, the study profiled TCR beta repertoires in peripheral blood from healthy donors and cancer patients. In total, the full dataset held 10 million or so TCR reads. In the solid tumor group, paired pre- and post-chemotherapy samples were obtained from brain tumor (glioblastoma) patients receiving temozolomide-based therapy. Alongside around 98 healthy donors serving as a reference group, the cohort included 218 cancer patients, of whom approximately 94 had hematological cancers and 110 to 140 had solid cancers. The study at large found these results: Compared with age-matched healthy donors, untreated patients with either hematological or solid cancers had significantly lower TCR diversity in the blood along with higher clonality. In healthy donors, the decline in TCR diversity with age was mainly explained by loss of richness, whereas in cancer patients loss of evenness was also found to contribute. In both cancer cohorts, the median generation probability rose over the chemotherapy interval, which suggests that the repertoire was reconstituted through rebound thymic output. According to the authors, the repertoire data do not permit conclusions about immunological memory after chemotherapy.

The CDR3 covers 15 residues, taking in both the cysteine and the phenylalanine. The sequence is cut down to CDR3 DNA, 45 bases in frame from base 1. Looking up the germline V gene yields CDR1 MNHEY and CDR2 SVGEGT. Relative to germline, V is missing 4 bases and J is missing 2 bases, with 6 bases of the junction outside any gene match. On this clonotype itself: The antigen it binds to is not known. No base qualities exist here, and no much larger clone lies one base off it.

TCR beta rearrangements were amplified from genomic DNA extracted from peripheral blood rather than from sorted cells or RNA. Multiplex touch-down PCR with a mixed TRB-A/B primer pool was used to amplify rearranged TRB sequences covering the V, D and J segments. Illumina adapters and sample indices were added to the amplicons in two consecutive PCR reactions performed with Phusion HS II polymerase. Amplicons were gel-purified using the NucleoSpin Gel and PCR Clean-up kit and were subsequently checked with Qubit and an Agilent 2100 Bioanalyzer. Sequencing of the libraries was done on an Illumina MiSeq with paired-end, single-indexed 600-cycle runs. The paper's processing steps were these. MiXCR versions 2.12 and 3.0.5 were used to process the TRB sequences. A clone was defined as each unique CDR3 nucleotide sequence, and only productive sequences supported by at least two reads were kept. The repertoire metrics were Shannon diversity, evenness, clonality (calculated as one minus evenness), and diversity profiles parameterized by alpha from 0 to 5. Generation probabilities of clones in paired pre- and post-chemotherapy samples were computed with the IGoR algorithm. TCRdb trimmed the raw reads at Q25, called clones with MiXCR and kept productive beta chains. Every entry covers one CDR3 protein and lists the most common genes and DNA from its rows. The V and J calls here are based on TCRdb, not the publication. The sample data list 15,000 to 20,000 distinct CDR3 sequences, and approximately 35% of these were observed just once. The ten biggest clones cover 15% to 20% of the sample.

The rearranged chain carries TRBV6-2 or TRBV6-3 and TRBJ2-7; 9 bases in between match TRBD2. The clonotype was recovered from a human donor with a solid tumor. The specimen sequenced was blood. The CDR3 region has the sequence CASSSRLAAPYEQYF. The DNA reads TGTGCCAGCAGTTCCAGACTAGCGGCCCCCTACGAGCAGTACTTC.